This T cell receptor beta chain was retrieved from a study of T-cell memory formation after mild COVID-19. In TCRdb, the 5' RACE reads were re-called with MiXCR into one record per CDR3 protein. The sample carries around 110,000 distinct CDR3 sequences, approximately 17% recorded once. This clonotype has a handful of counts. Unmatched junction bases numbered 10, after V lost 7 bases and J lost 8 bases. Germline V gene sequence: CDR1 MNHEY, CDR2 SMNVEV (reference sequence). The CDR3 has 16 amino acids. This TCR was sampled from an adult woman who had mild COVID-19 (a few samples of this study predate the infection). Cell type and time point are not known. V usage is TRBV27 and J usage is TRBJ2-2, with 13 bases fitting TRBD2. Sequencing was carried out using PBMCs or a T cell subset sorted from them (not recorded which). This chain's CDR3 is CASTSWTSGSAGELFF. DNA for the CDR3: TGTGCCAGCACCTCCTGGACTAGCGGGAGTGCTGGGGAGCTGTTTTTT.